This T cell receptor beta chain was profiled in a study of T cells in localized non-small cell lung cancer. Study observations and caveats: Uninvolved adjacent lung had higher T cell clonality than tumor and all other tissues. Sequencing was restricted to one tumor region; therefore, heterogeneity remains possible.

As concerns this clone: Its antigen remains unidentified.

The germline CDR1 and CDR2 sequences are SGHDT and YYEEEE. Trimming cost V 1 base and J 0 bases, with 14 bases left between them. The CDR3 contains 16 residues. Libraries were prepared by immunoSEQ multiplex PCR; TCRdb keeps only in-frame clonotypes and omits some of them. The sample lists around 35,000 clones, around nine tenths seen once, with 7% to 7.5% in the top ten. The source is a woman aged 35-75 years with stage I lung adenocarcinoma. The material was peripheral blood, obtained before any cancer treatment. The rearrangement links TRBV5-6 to TRBJ2-7; D not certain. CDR3 in amino acids: CASSLSGVETSYEQYF. The CDR3 DNA follows: TGTGCCAGCAGCTTGAGTGGTGTAGAAACCTCCTACGAGCAGTACTTC.